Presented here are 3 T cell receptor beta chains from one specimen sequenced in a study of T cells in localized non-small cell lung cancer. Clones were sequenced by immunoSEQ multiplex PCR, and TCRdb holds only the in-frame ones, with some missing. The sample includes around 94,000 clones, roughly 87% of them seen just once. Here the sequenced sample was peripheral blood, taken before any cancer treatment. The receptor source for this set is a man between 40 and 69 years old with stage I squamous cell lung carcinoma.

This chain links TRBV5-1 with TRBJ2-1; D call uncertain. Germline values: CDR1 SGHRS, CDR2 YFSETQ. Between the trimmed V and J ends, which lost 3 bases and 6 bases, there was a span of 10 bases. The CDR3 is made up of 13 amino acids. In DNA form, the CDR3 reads TGCGCCAGCAGCTCACGATATGCCAATGAGCAGTTCTTC. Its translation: CASSSRYANEQFF.

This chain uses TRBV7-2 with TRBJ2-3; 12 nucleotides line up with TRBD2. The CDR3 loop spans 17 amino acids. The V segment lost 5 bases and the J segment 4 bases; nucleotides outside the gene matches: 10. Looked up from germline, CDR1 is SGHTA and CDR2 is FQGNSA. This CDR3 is CASSPSHTSGGSDTQYF. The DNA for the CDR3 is TGTGCCAGCAGCCCCTCCCATACTAGCGGGGGGTCAGATACGCAGTATTTT.

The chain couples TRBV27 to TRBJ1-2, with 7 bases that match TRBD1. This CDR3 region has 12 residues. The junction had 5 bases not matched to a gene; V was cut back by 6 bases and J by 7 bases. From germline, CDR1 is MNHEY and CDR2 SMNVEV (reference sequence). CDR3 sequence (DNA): TGTGCCAGCAGGACAGGGCGCCTTGGCTACACCTTC. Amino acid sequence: CASRTGRLGYTF.